Below are 16 T cell receptor beta chains sequenced from a single sample in a study of beta chain features in type 1 diabetes. TCRB transcripts that were expressed got sequenced, as all of the isolated RNA had been reverse transcribed. Repertoires were generated with immunoSEQ multiplex PCR, while TCRdb's copy carries only in-frame clones and drops some. The sample contains approximately 160,000 clones, 50% to 70% of which appear only once. General study results and limits: All four CD4+ subsets of Type 1 diabetes patients contained TCRB CDR3s that were moderately but significantly shorter.

These receptors' targets are unknown. The specimen was naive CD4+ T cells from blood. The receptors come from a man between 25 and 39 years old with type 1 diabetes.

In this sample, this clone turned up a few times. The chain employs TRBV2 and TRBJ2-4; 7 bases fit TRBD1. Germline loops: CDR1 SNHLY, CDR2 FYNNEI. The J segment lost 8 bases and the V segment lost 2 bases, leaving 0 bases of the junction unmatched. The length of the CDR3 is 12 residues. The CDR3 DNA sequence: TGTGCCAGCAGTGAACAGGGGGACATTCAGTACTTC. This translates into CASSEQGDIQYF.

This clone has just a few counts. For the CDR3, the DNA is TGCGCCAGCAGTCTTAAAGGGGGCTACACCTTC. Its protein is CASSLKGGYTF. V is TRBV23-1 and J is TRBJ1-2; D is undetermined. TRBV23-1 is known as an ORF, though its function is uncertain. Trimming took 4 bases from V and 8 from J, leaving 8 bases between them. The CDR3 covers 11 residues.

The sample holds a few counts of this clone. The J gene is TRBJ2-2, the V gene TRBV7-2; D possibly matches TRBD1 or TRBD2 (5 bases each). Trimming took 1 base from V and 4 from J, leaving 10 bases between them. Germline values: CDR1 SGHTA, CDR2 FQGNSA. The CDR3 covers 15 residues. Written as DNA, the CDR3 is TGTGCCAGCAGCTTAGTCAGGGCGGGCACCGGGGAGCTGTTTTTT. This encodes CASSLVRAGTGELFF.

The chain has TRBV23-1 and TRBJ2-7; maybe TRBD1 (6 bases). TRBV23-1 is an ORF, with its function uncertain. CDR3 length: 14 residues. V gave up 2 bases and J gave up 2 bases, with 10 bases separating them. The CDR3 spells CASSQKGQPYEQYF. CDR3 in DNA: TGCGCCAGCAGTCAAAAAGGACAGCCCTACGAGCAGTACTTC.

The genes are TRBV27 and TRBJ2-3; TRBD2 matches at 9 bases. Germline lookup yields CDR1 MNHEY and CDR2 SMNVEV (reference sequence). This CDR3 contains 16 residues. The ends lost 3 bases at V and 2 bases at J; junction bases unmatched: 6. The CDR3 region is CASSLASGAYTDTQYF. The CDR3, as DNA: TGTGCCAGCAGTTTGGCTAGCGGGGCCTACACAGATACGCAGTATTTT.

The chain has TRBV9 and TRBJ2-3; D remains unclear. The CDR3 covers 14 residues. Germline V gene lookup returns CDR1 SGDLS and CDR2 YYNGEE. V was pared by 4 bases and J by 0 bases, with 9 bases between. CDR3 residues: CASSPRASTDTQYF. The DNA of the CDR3 is TGTGCCAGCAGCCCACGAGCCAGCACAGATACGCAGTATTTT.

The chain employs TRBV29-1 and TRBJ1-1; 9 nucleotides match TRBD1. The germline V gene encodes CDR1 SQVTM and CDR2 ANQGSEA. The CDR3 is 12 amino acids. J lost 4 bases, V lost 6 bases, and 3 bases had no gene match. The CDR3 loop is CSVRDRATEAFF. CDR3 nucleotide sequence: TGCAGCGTGAGGGACAGGGCCACTGAAGCTTTCTTT.

This clone was seen once. The V and J genes are TRBV6-6 and TRBJ2-3; D is ambiguous. This CDR3 is 12 amino acids long. Trimming shortened V by 6 bases and J by 3 bases, and 7 bases separated the two germline ends. The germline CDR1 and CDR2 sequences are MNHNY and SVGAGI (reference sequence). The CDR3 coding sequence is TGTGCCAGCAGGGATCGGACAGATACGCAGTATTTT. Its protein is CASRDRTDTQYF.

The chain links TRBV30 to TRBJ1-2; unclear D gene. V was cut by 8 bases and J by 2 bases, with 15 bases left in between. The CDR3 is 13 residues long. The germline CDR1 and CDR2 sequences are GTSNPN and SVGIG (reference sequence). The CDR3 bases are TGTGCCGGTCACATTGGAACGAACTATGGCTACACCTTC. Translated, it gives CAGHIGTNYGYTF.

The chain couples TRBV6-5 to TRBJ1-4; a possible D gene is TRBD1 (5 bases). V was clipped by 4 bases and J by 4 bases, with 10 bases between them. The CDR3 covers 14 residues. Per the germline V gene, CDR1 is MNHEY and CDR2 is SVGAGI. CDR3: CASSSGQDNEKLFF. The CDR3 DNA sequence: TGTGCCAGCAGTTCGGGGCAAGATAATGAAAAACTGTTTTTT.

The rearrangement joins TRBV30 to TRBJ2-3; 7 bases agree with TRBD1. V was clipped by 0 bases and J by 1 base; unmatched bases: 4. The CDR3 sequence is 15 residues long. Germline V CDR1 and CDR2: GTSNPN, SVGIG (reference sequence). The CDR3 here is CAWSVGGGGTDTQYF. The CDR3 nucleotides are TGTGCCTGGAGTGTAGGGGGCGGCGGCACAGATACGCAGTATTTT.

The chain employs TRBV29-1 and TRBJ2-1; D gene uncertain. CDR3 length: 12 residues. Per the germline V gene, CDR1 is SQVTM and CDR2 is ANQGSEA. Trimming pared 4 bases from V and 9 bases from J, leaving 13 bases between. The CDR3 DNA is TGCAGCGTTGGGGCGGAACGAGGTGAGCAGTTCTTC. Translated: CSVGAERGEQFF.

The rearrangement uses TRBV5-1 and TRBJ2-1; 9 bases align to TRBD1. Germline CDR1 and CDR2: SGHRS and YFSETQ. The CDR3 covers 15 residues. J gave up 4 bases and V 2 bases, and 4 bases lay outside the gene matches. The CDR3 nucleotides are TGCGCCAGCAGCTTAGGACAGGGGCCTTACAATGAGCAGTTCTTC. Its protein product is CASSLGQGPYNEQFF.

The rearrangement links TRBV7-2 to TRBJ2-3; D ambiguous. The CDR3 sequence is 14 residues long. V lost 1 base and J lost 4, with 9 bases in between. In germline, CDR1 is SGHTA, CDR2 FQGNSA. The CDR3 DNA sequence: TGTGCCAGCAGCTTAGAAGGGCGCGCAGATACGCAGTATTTT. Translating it yields CASSLEGRADTQYF.

This sequence joins TRBV15 and TRBJ2-1, with no clear D. This CDR3 spans 17 amino acids. V shed 0 bases and J shed 0 bases, with 12 bases lying between them. CDR1 is LNHNV, CDR2 YYDKDF, per germline (reference sequence). The CDR3 DNA follows: TGTGCCACCAGCAGAGATCAGGCAGGTATCTCCTACAATGAGCAGTTCTTC. Translating it yields CATSRDQAGISYNEQFF.

The chain is built from TRBV27 and TRBJ2-3; D possibly matches TRBD1 or TRBD2 (5 bases each). CDR3 length: 16 amino acids. Per the germline V gene, CDR1 is MNHEY and CDR2 is SMNVEV (reference sequence). Trimming cost V 2 bases and J 1 base, with 13 bases left between them. The CDR3, as DNA: TGTGCCAGCAGTTTAATTGGGGGATCAGGCACAGATACGCAGTATTTT. The encoded protein is CASSLIGGSGTDTQYF.